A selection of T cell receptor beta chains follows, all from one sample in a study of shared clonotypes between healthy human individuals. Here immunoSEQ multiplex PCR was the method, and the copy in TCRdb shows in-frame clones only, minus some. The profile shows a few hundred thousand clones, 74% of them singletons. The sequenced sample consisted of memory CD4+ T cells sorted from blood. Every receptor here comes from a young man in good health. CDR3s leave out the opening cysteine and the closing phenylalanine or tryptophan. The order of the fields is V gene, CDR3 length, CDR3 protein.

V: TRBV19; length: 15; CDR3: ASRVLDRVSSNQPQH
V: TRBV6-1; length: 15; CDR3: ASSEVVLRDSNYEQY
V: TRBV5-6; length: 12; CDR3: ASSFRGEWQPQH
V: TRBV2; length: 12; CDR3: ASSEEQGYWGYT
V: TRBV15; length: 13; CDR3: ATSREHSSNQPQH
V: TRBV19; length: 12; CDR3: ASRGSPRGETQY
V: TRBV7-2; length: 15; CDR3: ASSLEILAGDPSEQY
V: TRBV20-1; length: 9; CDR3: SAQRSETQY
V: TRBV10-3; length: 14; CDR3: AISESPPGAVTEAF
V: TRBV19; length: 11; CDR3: ASSIENRDTQY
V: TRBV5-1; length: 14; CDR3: ASSLNTGSSADTQY
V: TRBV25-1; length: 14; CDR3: ASSDTTSGRALEQY
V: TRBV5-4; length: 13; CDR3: ASSWGAGDNNEQF
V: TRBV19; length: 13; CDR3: ASDEQGGGNQPQH
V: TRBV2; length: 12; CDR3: ASSPGHKNTEAF
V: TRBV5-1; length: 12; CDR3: ASRTLRGTDTQY
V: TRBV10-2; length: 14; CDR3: ASSVSGPTGNQPQH
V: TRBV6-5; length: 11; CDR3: ASRTGSVTEAF
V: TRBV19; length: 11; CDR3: ASSRQGQYEQY
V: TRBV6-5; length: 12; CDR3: ASSAMSTVNTIY
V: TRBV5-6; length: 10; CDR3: ASSLYGTGSI
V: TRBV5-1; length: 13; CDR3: ASSEQMGGNEKLF
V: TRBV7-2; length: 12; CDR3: ASSHRLAIYEQY
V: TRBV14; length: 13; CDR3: ASSQVGNLWETQY
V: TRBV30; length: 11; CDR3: AWSRSKGDQLF
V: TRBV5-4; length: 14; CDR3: ASSLTGGAENTEAF
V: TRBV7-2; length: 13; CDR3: ASSPRSSSYNEQF
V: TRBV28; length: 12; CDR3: ASRLSRVGGEAF
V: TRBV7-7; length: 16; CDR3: ASSPTGGLAGGKETQY
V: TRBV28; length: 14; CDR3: ASSPTRQGSNQPQH
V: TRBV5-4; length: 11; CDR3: ASSSTSTDTQY
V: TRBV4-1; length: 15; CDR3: ASSYTTGTGGGFGYT
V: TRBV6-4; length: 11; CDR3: ASRATGVNGYT
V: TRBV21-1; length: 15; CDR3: ASGVFRAGRSYNEQF
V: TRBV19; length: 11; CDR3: ASTRDGHQPQH
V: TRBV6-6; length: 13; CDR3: ASTDPKGFSYEQY
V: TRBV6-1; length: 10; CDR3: ATKQGFNEQY
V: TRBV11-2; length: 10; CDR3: ASSLAVTEQY
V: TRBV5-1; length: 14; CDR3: ASGQGALPSNEKLF
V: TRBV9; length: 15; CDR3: ASSIPDGLSNTDTQY
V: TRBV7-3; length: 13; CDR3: ASSVSGTSTDTQY
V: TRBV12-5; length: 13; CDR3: ASGPGLAVNNEQF
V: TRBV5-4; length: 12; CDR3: ASSTWAGTGELF
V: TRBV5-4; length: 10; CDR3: ASSLKNYEQY
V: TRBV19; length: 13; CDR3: ASSTTGGTNEKLF
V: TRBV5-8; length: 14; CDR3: ASSLWAGAGSYEQY